These 25 T cell receptor beta chains originate from one sample sequenced in a study of human T cells and chemical hapten exposure. TCRdb reanalysed the RACE reads using MiXCR and keeps one entry per CDR3 protein. Of just under 65,000 distinct CDR3 sequences in the sample, 9.5% to 11% were seen once. The time point: patch test 3, about 24 weeks after DPC sensitization. Treatment indicated: therapeutic diphenylcyclopropenone sensitization with weekly scalp DPC. The material sequenced was whole blood, taken in connection with sensitization to the hapten diphenylcyclopropenone (DPC). The receptors originated from a woman aged 30 to 39 with alopecia areata. Some clones in this sample may be carry-over from other donors' samples.

This clonotype was observed a handful of times. The chain employs TRBV6-5 and TRBJ1-5, with D perhaps TRBD1 (5 bases). Germline assignment: CDR1 MNHEY and CDR2 SVGAGI. V was shortened by 0 bases and J by 1 base, with 13 bases between the two germline ends. This CDR3 has 17 amino acids. CDR3: CASSYSGVLGSNQPQHF. The CDR3 bases are TGTGCCAGCAGTTACTCGGGGGTCCTAGGGAGCAATCAGCCCCAGCATTTT.

The V gene is TRBV5-4, the J gene TRBJ1-1, with D possibly TRBD1 on 6 matching bases. The CDR3 extends over 15 amino acids. Trimming took 4 bases from V and 1 from J, leaving 14 bases between them. CDR1 is SGHNT and CDR2 is YYREEE in the germline V gene (reference sequence). CDR3 sequence (DNA): TGTGCCAGCAGCCCCTTTTGGGGGGCGAACACTGAAGCTTTCTTT. Translating gives CASSPFWGANTEAFF.

The chain couples TRBV19 to TRBJ1-5; 7 bases are shared with TRBD1. CDR1 is LNHDA and CDR2 is SQIVND in the germline V gene (reference sequence). The CDR3 contains 15 residues. Trimming removed 6 bases from V and 7 bases from J; junction bases left unmatched: 12. CDR3 loop: CASSPDRRAYQPQHF. The CDR3 DNA reads as TGTGCCAGTAGCCCGGACAGGAGGGCATACCAGCCCCAGCATTTT.

This clonotype came up a few times. The chain employs TRBV2 and TRBJ1-2; 8 bases fit TRBD1. CDR1 and CDR2 from the germline V gene are SNHLY and FYNNEI. There are 14 residues in the CDR3. J was trimmed by 4 bases and V by 6 bases; bases with no gene match: 7. The CDR3 sequence: CASRRQGFIYGYTF. DNA for the CDR3: TGTGCCAGCAGGAGACAGGGGTTCATCTATGGCTACACCTTC.

This clonotype was counted a few times. This sequence joins TRBV15 and TRBJ2-2, with D unresolved. This CDR3 comprises 13 residues. V dropped 5 bases and J dropped 7 bases, with 11 bases sitting between them. The germline V gene encodes CDR1 LNHNV and CDR2 YYDKDF (reference sequence). DNA of the CDR3: TGTGCCACCAGCCCCCGTCAAAGCGGGGAGCTGTTTTTT. As protein: CATSPRQSGELFF.

J is TRBJ2-7 and V is TRBV6-2 or TRBV6-3; 8 bases match TRBD1. The trim removed 4 bases at V and 5 bases at J, leaving 13 bases unmatched. The germline CDR1 and CDR2 sequences are MNHEY and SVGEGT. The CDR3 consists of 16 residues. CDR3 residues: CASSSIRTGTTNEQYF. CDR3 sequence (DNA): TGTGCCAGCAGTTCCATCAGGACAGGGACGACGAACGAGCAGTACTTC.

This chain joins TRBV5-1 and TRBJ2-3, with 8 bases lining up with TRBD2. This CDR3 has 15 residues. The V gene's germline CDR1 is SGHRS and CDR2 YFSETQ. Unmatched junction bases numbered 9, after V lost 3 bases and J lost 6 bases. CDR3 DNA sequence: TGCGCCAGCAGCTCCGCCGGGAGGGAGTTGGATACGCAGTATTTT. Its translation: CASSSAGRELDTQYF.

In this sample, this clonotype turned up a few times. The chain carries TRBV2 and TRBJ2-3; 10 bases fit TRBD2. The CDR3 totals 15 residues. V lost 7 bases, J lost 4 bases, and 8 bases stayed unmatched. In germline, CDR1 is SNHLY, CDR2 FYNNEI. This CDR3 reads CASTQAGGPADTQYF. DNA for the CDR3: TGTGCCAGCACTCAAGCGGGAGGGCCTGCAGATACGCAGTATTTT.

This clonotype was counted at least ten times. The rearrangement joins TRBV29-1 to TRBJ1-2; D is perhaps TRBD1 (6 bases). Germline values: CDR1 SQVTM, CDR2 ANQGSEA. With 4 bases removed from V and 0 bases from J, the gap between germline ends came to 15 bases. The CDR3 loop spans 15 amino acids. The CDR3 reads CSVGGRDTTNYGYTF. The CDR3 DNA reads TGCAGCGTTGGGGGGAGGGACACCACTAACTATGGCTACACCTTC.

This clonotype appeared a few times. The rearrangement links TRBV30 to TRBJ2-5; 10 nucleotides align to TRBD1. Losses at the gene ends were 7 bases for V and 4 bases for J; bases not matched to a gene: 9. This CDR3 region has 14 residues. The V gene's germline CDR1 is GTSNPN and CDR2 SVGIG (reference sequence). CDR3 DNA: TGTGCCTTGGACAGGGGGGAACCTATAGAGACCCAGTACTTC. Amino acid sequence: CALDRGEPIETQYF.

The chain uses TRBV20-1 and TRBJ2-3; TRBD2 aligns across 15 bases. The germline V gene encodes CDR1 DFQATT and CDR2 SNEGSKA (reference sequence). Trimming removed 4 bases from V and 5 bases from J; junction bases left unmatched: 4. The CDR3 covers 15 residues. The CDR3 DNA follows: TGCAGTGCTATGGGACTAGCGGGAGGTGAAGATACGCAGTATTTT. This gives the protein CSAMGLAGGEDTQYF.

The gene calls are TRBV20-1 and TRBJ1-3; D ambiguous. The CDR3 covers 15 residues. From germline, CDR1 is DFQATT and CDR2 SNEGSKA (reference sequence). With 3 bases removed from V and 1 base from J, the gap between germline ends came to 13 bases. In DNA, the CDR3 is TGCAGTGCTAGCAAGGGTATAAATTCTGGAAACACCATATATTTT. Amino acid sequence: CSASKGINSGNTIYF.

The V call is TRBV6-2 or TRBV6-3, the J call TRBJ1-1; TRBD1 agrees at 8 bases. The trim removed 8 bases at V and 5 bases at J, leaving 10 bases unmatched. CDR1 and CDR2 (germline): MNHEY, SVGEGT. The CDR3 extends over 14 amino acids. As DNA, the CDR3 is TGTGCCAGCTTCTCCGGACAGGGATCAACTGAAGCTTTCTTT. Translation: CASFSGQGSTEAFF.

This clonotype was seen a few times. The CDR3 bases are TGCGCCAGCAGCCGGAATATGAACACTGAAGCTTTCTTT. It yields the protein CASSRNMNTEAFF. J is TRBJ1-1 and V is TRBV5-1; D is ambiguous. This CDR3 has 13 residues. Germline V gene data show CDR1 as SGHRS and CDR2 as YFSETQ. V was trimmed by 4 bases and J by 0 bases, leaving 7 bases between them.

There are a few counts of this clonotype. The rearrangement links TRBV2 to TRBJ2-2; 10 bases agree with TRBD1. The CDR3 contains 14 residues. V shed 8 bases, J shed 4 bases, and the junction held 4 bases outside the gene matches. The V gene's germline CDR1 is SNHLY and CDR2 FYNNEI. For the CDR3, the DNA is TGTGCCAGCCGGGGACAGGGGTCCACCGGGGAGCTGTTTTTT. Its protein product is CASRGQGSTGELFF.

This clonotype was detected only a few times. The chain employs TRBV12-3 or TRBV12-4 and TRBJ1-2; 8 bases line up with TRBD1. The junction had 7 bases not matched to a gene; V was cut back by 3 bases and J by 4 bases. The CDR3 contains 15 residues. CDR3 amino acids: CASSFSGTGVYGYTF. CDR3 bases: TGTGCCAGCAGTTTTTCCGGGACAGGCGTCTATGGCTACACCTTC.

This clonotype showed up just a few times. The chain employs TRBV20-1 and TRBJ2-1; possibly TRBD2 for D (6 bases). Germline V gene data show CDR1 as DFQATT and CDR2 as SNEGSKA (reference sequence). CDR3 length: 14 amino acids. Trimming cost V 5 bases and J 3 bases, with 14 bases left between them. The CDR3 nucleotides read TGCAGTGCTCCCGGGACTCTGAACTACAATGAGCAGTTCTTC. This codes for CSAPGTLNYNEQFF.

This clonotype was counted at least ten times. This chain joins TRBV18 and TRBJ1-5; a weak D match, TRBD1 (6 bases). The germline V gene has CDR1 KGHSH and CDR2 LQKENI. V shed 4 bases and J shed 12 bases, with 16 bases lying between them. CDR3 length equals 13 residues. This CDR3 reads CASSQRQDYIQHF. DNA for the CDR3: TGTGCCAGCTCACAAAGACAGGACTACATCCAGCATTTT.

This clonotype was counted a few times. V and J are TRBV2 and TRBJ2-5; D is ambiguous. The germline CDR1 and CDR2 sequences are SNHLY and FYNNEI. CDR3 length equals 11 residues. Trimming took off 7 bases at V and 2 bases at J, with 5 bases between the two ends. The CDR3 DNA is TGTGCCAGCACGCCACAAGAGACCCAGTACTTC. It is translated as CASTPQETQYF.

This clonotype turned up a few times. The chain recombines TRBV4-2 with TRBJ1-1; D may be TRBD1 (5 bases). The CDR3 spans 14 residues. The germline V and J ends were trimmed by 4 bases and 7 bases, with 16 bases remaining between them. CDR1 and CDR2 (germline): LGHNA, YNFKEQ. Here the CDR3 reads CASSPEGTTNEAFF. In nucleotides, the CDR3 is TGTGCCAGCAGCCCCGAGGGGACGACTAATGAAGCTTTCTTT.

The rearrangement links TRBV7-2 to TRBJ2-1; 7 positions match TRBD2. The CDR3 is made up of 16 amino acids. Germline CDR1 SGHTA, CDR2 FQGNSA. The junction had 6 bases not matched to a gene; V was cut back by 2 bases and J by 2 bases. The CDR3 DNA reads as TGTGCCAGCAGCTTACTAGCGGTTACCACCTACAATGAGCAGTTCTTC. This sequence encodes CASSLLAVTTYNEQFF.

This clonotype was seen a handful of times. The V gene is TRBV7-7, the J gene TRBJ2-5; D gene uncertain. V lost 10 bases and J 4 bases, leaving 16 bases between the germline ends. CDR3 size: 13 residues. Per the germline V gene, CDR1 is SSHAT and CDR2 is FNYEAQ (reference sequence). The CDR3 is CATGHSLGETQYF. CDR3 nucleotides: TGTGCCACGGGCCATTCCTTGGGAGAGACCCAGTACTTC. Variable domain in full (rest from reference TRBV7-7 and TRBJ2-5): GAGVSQSPRYKVTKRGQDVTLRCDPISSHATLYWYQQALGQGPEFLTYFNYEAQPDKSGLPSDRFSAERPEGSISTLTIQRTEQRDSAMYRCATGHSLGETQYFGPGTRLLVL.

The chain has TRBV6-2 or TRBV6-3 and TRBJ2-7; tentatively, D is TRBD1 (5 bases). The CDR3 is 17 residues long. Per the germline V gene, CDR1 is MNHEY and CDR2 is SVGEGT. Trimming removed 0 bases at V and 4 bases at J, with 19 bases between. This CDR3 is CASSYSSRTPSPYEQYF. In DNA form, the CDR3 reads TGTGCCAGCAGTTACTCGAGCCGGACACCCTCGCCTTACGAGCAGTACTTC.

This clonotype was observed many times. The chain is built from TRBV9 and TRBJ2-5, with TRBD1 as a possible D gene (5 bases). CDR3 length: 14 residues. V was shortened by 4 bases and J by 7 bases, with 17 bases between the two germline ends. Per the germline V gene, CDR1 is SGDLS and CDR2 is YYNGEE. The CDR3 DNA reads TGTGCCAGCAGCATAGAAGGGGAATTCGGGACCCAGTACTTC. Translation: CASSIEGEFGTQYF.

The gene calls are TRBV9 and TRBJ1-6, with unresolved D. Germline CDR1 reads SGDLS; CDR2 reads YYNGEE. The CDR3 runs 13 residues. Deletions cut 2 bases from V and 10 bases from J, with 10 bases between. The CDR3 loop reads CASSVAPGSPLHF. CDR3 coding DNA: TGTGCCAGCAGCGTGGCCCCCGGGTCACCCCTCCACTTT.